The T cell receptor beta chain under discussion was sequenced for a study of T-cell reconstitution after alpha-beta-depleted transplantation in children. This clonotype was seen more than once but under ten times. A library of TCRbeta sequences, prepared with unique molecular identifiers, was generated. One entry per CDR3 protein results from TCRdb running MiXCR on the PCR reads. The table has about 500,000 distinct CDR3 sequences, 32% seen once. The sequencing here drew on PBMCs from the stem cell graft donor, taken from the stem cell graft. This receptor was taken from a human donor who donated a stem cell graft to a child with aplastic anemia.

CDR3 amino acids: CASRGSLQGNYGYTF. The CDR3 region has the DNA TGTGCCAGTAGAGGGTCGTTGCAGGGTAACTATGGCTACACCTTC. This chain uses TRBV19 with TRBJ1-2; a possible D gene is TRBD1 (5 bases). The germline V gene has CDR1 LNHDA and CDR2 SQIVND (reference sequence). With 6 bases removed from V and 1 base from J, the gap between germline ends came to 15 bases. The CDR3 has 15 residues. Full variable domain (outside the CDR3, taken from reference TRBV19 and TRBJ1-2): DGGITQSPKYLFRKEGQNVTLSCEQNLNHDAMYWYRQDPGQGLRLIYYSQIVNDFQKGDIAEGYSVSREKKESFPLTVTSAQKNPTAFYLCASRGSLQGNYGYTFGSGTRLTVV.